This TCR beta chain was observed in a study of control samples from healthy donors and cancer patients. Using immunoSEQ multiplex PCR, the repertoire was profiled, and TCRdb retains in-frame clones only, with some absent. There are around 20,000 clones in the sample; around 84% occur only once, and under 30% lies in the top ten. Per the germline V gene, CDR1 is SNHLY and CDR2 is FYNNEI. V was pared by 5 bases and J by 1 base, with 17 bases between. The CDR3 covers 16 residues. This receptor was obtained from an older man with head and neck cancer. The V gene is TRBV2, the J gene TRBJ1-2; D is perhaps TRBD1 (5 bases). Sequenced material: PBMCs. Here the CDR3 DNA reads TGTGCCAGCAGTAATCCTTCAGGGCGGCTTAACTATGGCTACACCTTC. Encoded protein: CASSNPSGRLNYGYTF.